This T cell receptor (beta chain) was observed in a study of response to subunit inactivated influenza vaccine. The germline CDR1 and CDR2 sequences are LGHNA and YSLEER. Trimming shortened V by 3 bases and J by 4 bases, and 18 bases separated the two germline ends. The CDR3 covers 16 residues. For this clonotype: Its cognate antigen is unknown.

MiXCR, run by TCRdb on the RT-PCR reads, gives a single entry per CDR3 protein. In the table there are approximately 530,000 distinct CDR3 sequences, 6.5% to 8% of which are singletons. Study findings and constraints: Seasonal influenza vaccination, on each occasion, was suggested by the authors to recruit few new T cells.

The origin of this receptor is a man aged 50-75 years who received an inactivated influenza vaccine. The chain is built from TRBV4-3 and TRBJ2-5; D perhaps matches TRBD2 (6 bases). The input for sequencing was PBMCs from blood, taken about 24 months after vaccination. The CDR3 sequence: CASSHETSGGLETQYF. The CDR3 nucleotides are TGCGCCAGCAGCCACGAGACTAGTGGGGGGTTAGAGACCCAGTACTTC.